These T cell receptor beta chains were read from a single sample in a study of vaccination effects on CD4 cells after COVID-19. Method: immunoSEQ multiplex PCR; TCRdb's copy keeps in-frame clones and lacks some. The data show under 35,000 clones, around 74% seen once. No cognate antigen is known for these TCRs. The material was CD4+ T cells from PBMCs cultured without peptide, obtained after COVID-19 vaccination. These receptors all come from a human donor who received a COVID-19 vaccine. CDR3s include the opening cysteine and the closing phenylalanine or tryptophan. D genes are given only for firm matches. The listing skips clone size in some rows; elsewhere it reads once, few, many or a size class.

clone_size j_call d_call v_call cdr3_aa cdr3_nt
. TRBJ2-3 . TRBV4-1 CASSQQPPDTQYF TGCGCCAGCAGCCAACAACCGCCCGATACGCAGTATTTT
. TRBJ2-7 . TRBV12-3/TRBV12-4 CASSRDGIGEQYF TGTGCCAGCAGTAGGGACGGAATTGGGGAGCAGTACTTC
. TRBJ2-7 . TRBV28 CASGPGTPSYEQYF TGTGCCAGCGGGCCCGGGACGCCCTCCTACGAGCAGTACTTC
. TRBJ1-4 TRBD1 TRBV5-1 CASSLGQGARDEKLFF TGCGCCAGCAGCTTGGGGCAGGGGGCGCGTGATGAAAAACTGTTTTTT
. TRBJ2-3 . TRBV5-1 CASSLNLLGSDTQYF TGCGCCAGCAGCTTGAACCTATTGGGGTCAGATACGCAGTATTTT
. TRBJ1-2 TRBD1 TRBV2 CASRGGAGTGAYGYTF TGTGCCAGCAGGGGTGGAGCCGGGACAGGCGCCTATGGCTACACCTTC
. TRBJ1-3 . TRBV9 CASSMGPQGANTIYF TGTGCCAGCAGCATGGGACCACAGGGAGCAAACACCATATATTTT
. TRBJ2-5 TRBD2 TRBV29-1 CSASLAGGQETQYF TGCAGCGCCTCACTAGCGGGGGGGCAAGAGACCCAGTACTTC
. TRBJ2-5 . TRBV12-3/TRBV12-4 CASSFLVTETQYF TGTGCCAGCAGTTTTCTAGTCACAGAGACCCAGTACTTC
. TRBJ1-4 . TRBV10-3 CAISPGGSINEKLFF TGTGCCATCAGCCCTGGGGGGTCTATTAATGAAAAACTGTTTTTT
. TRBJ2-2 TRBD2 TRBV5-1 CASSGEGTNTGELFF TGCGCCAGCAGCGGGGAGGGTACGAACACCGGGGAGCTGTTTTTT
once TRBJ2-7 TRBD2 TRBV4-2 CASSQDLAGGREQYF TGTGCCAGCAGCCAAGATTTGGCGGGAGGGCGCGAGCAGTACTTC
. TRBJ1-3 TRBD1 TRBV4-1 CASSQVYRGSGNTIYF TGCGCCAGCAGCCAAGTGTACAGGGGCTCTGGAAACACCATATATTTT
. TRBJ1-1 . TRBV29-1 CSVVGDSMNTEAFF TGCAGCGTTGTGGGTGATTCCATGAACACTGAAGCTTTCTTT
. TRBJ2-7 . TRBV6-5 CASSYSREQYF TGTGCCAGCAGTTACTCCCGCGAGCAGTACTTC
. TRBJ2-1 . TRBV7-7 CASSLAQGSEQFF TGTGCTAGCAGCTTAGCGCAGGGAAGTGAGCAGTTCTTC
. TRBJ1-5 TRBD1 TRBV15 CATSRGGTTGREGQPQHF TGTGCCACCAGCAGAGGGGGTACGACAGGGCGAGAGGGTCAGCCCCAGCATTTT
once TRBJ1-2 . TRBV7-2 CASSLASPGNGYTF TGTGCCAGCAGCTTAGCGTCACCGGGAAATGGCTACACCTTC
. TRBJ1-2 TRBD1 TRBV7-9 CASSPRPGTDGYTF TGTGCCAGCAGCCCCCGCCCGGGGACAGACGGCTACACCTTC
. TRBJ1-2 . TRBV5-3 CAKKVGTSNYGYTF TGTGCCAAGAAGGTCGGGACTTCAAACTATGGCTACACCTTC
once TRBJ1-1 . TRBV10-3 CAISESMASAFF TGTGCCATCAGTGAGTCTATGGCTTCGGCTTTCTTT
once TRBJ1-5 . TRBV13 CASSTGRIRQPQHF TGTGCCAGCAGTACGGGACGAATTCGTCAGCCCCAGCATTTT
. TRBJ1-6 . TRBV27 CASSLRYPGNSPLHF TGTGCCAGCAGCTTAAGGTACCCGGGGAATTCACCCCTCCACTTT
once TRBJ2-7 TRBD1 TRBV6-5 CASSTGTGPYEQYF TGTGCCAGCAGTACCGGGACAGGGCCCTACGAGCAGTACTTC
. TRBJ2-3 . TRBV29-1 CSGGFSSTDTQYF TGCAGCGGGGGTTTTTCGAGTACAGATACGCAGTATTTT
. TRBJ1-5 . TRBV10-3 CAISGSGGTQNQPQHF TGTGCCATCAGTGGGTCGGGTGGGACTCAAAATCAGCCCCAGCATTTT
. TRBJ2-5 . TRBV24-1 CATSDPAFPGGGETQYF TGTGCCACCAGTGATCCCGCCTTCCCTGGCGGCGGAGAGACCCAGTACTTC
. TRBJ1-6 . TRBV3-1/TRBV3-2 CASSQGGDNSPLHF TGTGCCAGCAGCCAAGGTGGGGACAACTCACCCCTCCACTTT
. TRBJ2-3 TRBD1 TRBV5-1 CASSLRDRGTDTQYF TGCGCCAGCAGCTTGCGGGACAGGGGGACAGATACGCAGTATTTT
. TRBJ2-3 . TRBV2 CASSQGGATDTQYF TGTGCCAGCAGCCAAGGGGGGGCCACAGATACGCAGTATTTT
few TRBJ2-7 . TRBV28 CASSWRRDISYEQYF TGTGCCAGCAGTTGGCGACGGGACATCTCCTACGAGCAGTACTTC
. TRBJ1-3 TRBD1 TRBV7-2 CASSLGTGTRNTIYF TGTGCCAGCAGCTTAGGGACAGGGACCCGAAACACCATATATTTT
once TRBJ1-2 . TRBV30 CAWSVGGLNYGYTF TGTGCCTGGAGTGTAGGGGGGCTTAACTATGGCTACACCTTC
. TRBJ2-3 . TRBV9 CASSVDPFTDTQYF TGTGCCAGCAGCGTAGACCCCTTCACAGATACGCAGTATTTT